Listed here are 23 T cell receptor beta chains from one sample, sequenced in a study of response to subunit inactivated influenza vaccine. MiXCR, applied by TCRdb to the RT-PCR reads, yields one record per CDR3 protein. The data contain about 570,000 distinct CDR3 sequences, around 10% of them singletons. The sample was also reused in another study, on T cells expressing NK-cell markers. That paper notes: The TCR beta cDNA came from 5'RACE template switching with UMIs.

The material was PBMCs from blood, obtained on the day of vaccination. The receptors come from a man aged 45-60 years who received an inactivated influenza vaccine.

This clonotype was counted between two and nine times. The J gene is TRBJ2-7, the V gene TRBV12-3 or TRBV12-4, with TRBD1 identical over 7 bases. The CDR3 is 13 residues long. V lost 6 bases to trimming and J lost 6 bases; unmatched junction nucleotides: 8. The CDR3 nucleotides are TGTGCCAGCAGCGACAGGGAGTCTGGCGAGCAGTACTTC. Protein: CASSDRESGEQYF.

This clonotype was counted only a few times. The gene calls are TRBV5-1 and TRBJ2-7, with TRBD1 matching over 9 bases. V was clipped by 1 base and J by 2 bases; unmatched bases: 4. This CDR3 is built from 15 residues. Germline V gives CDR1 SGHRS, CDR2 YFSETQ. This CDR3 reads CASSLIGTGTYEQYF. DNA for the CDR3: TGCGCCAGCAGCTTGATCGGGACAGGGACCTACGAGCAGTACTTC.

This clonotype was observed a few times. V usage is TRBV20-1 and J usage is TRBJ2-5, with no clear D. The CDR3 contains 13 residues. Germline V gene sequence: CDR1 DFQATT, CDR2 SNEGSKA (reference sequence). Trimming left V 1 base short and J 7 bases short, with 13 bases between. CDR3 sequence: CSARVGAPGTQYF. CDR3 in DNA: TGCAGTGCTAGAGTAGGTGCGCCTGGGACCCAGTACTTC.

The rearrangement links TRBV7-8 to TRBJ2-3; D is perhaps TRBD2 (5 bases). The CDR3 is 16 residues long. The germline V and J ends were trimmed by 5 bases and 5 bases, with 20 bases remaining between them. The germline gives CDR1 SGHVS, CDR2 FQNEAQ. CDR3 sequence reads: CASSTKTGWKGDTQYF. The CDR3 nucleotides read TGTGCCAGCAGCACTAAGACGGGATGGAAAGGAGATACGCAGTATTTT.

This sequence joins TRBV10-3 and TRBJ2-1; tentative D call: TRBD1 (5 bases). Germline CDR1 and CDR2: ENHRY and SYGVKD. CDR3 length: 13 amino acids. Trimming left V 5 bases short and J 5 bases short, with 10 bases between. For the CDR3, the DNA is TGTGCCATCAGTCCGACAGAAGACAATGAGCAGTTCTTC. Its translation is CAISPTEDNEQFF.

The chain carries TRBV28 and TRBJ2-3; weak D call: TRBD2 (6 bases). Deletions cut 4 bases from V and 2 bases from J, with 16 bases between. CDR3 size: 16 residues. The germline CDR1 and CDR2 sequences are MDHEN and SYDVKM. The CDR3 loop is CASSSLGKRVTDTQYF. CDR3 sequence (DNA): TGTGCCAGCAGTTCCCTAGGGAAGCGGGTCACAGATACGCAGTATTTT. The full variable domain, completed using reference TRBV28 and TRBJ2-3, is DVKVTQSSRYLVKRTGEKVFLECVQDMDHENMFWYRQDPGLGLRLIYFSYDVKMKEKGDIPEGYSVSREKKERFSLILESASTNQTSMYLCASSSLGKRVTDTQYFGPGTRLTVL.

This clonotype was observed a few times. CDR3 bases: TGCAGCGTTCATGGTGACTCCTACGAGCAGTACTTC. It encodes CSVHGDSYEQYF. The chain couples TRBV29-1 to TRBJ2-7; D remains unclear. This CDR3 has 12 amino acids. Germline V gene data show CDR1 as SQVTM and CDR2 as ANQGSEA. With 5 bases removed from V and 0 bases from J, the gap between germline ends came to 8 bases.

Here the CDR3 DNA reads TGTGCCACCAGCAGAGATCCAGCAGACGCTGAAGCTTTCTTT. Its translation is CATSRDPADAEAFF. The genes are TRBV15 and TRBJ1-1; D is uncertain. The germline CDR1 and CDR2 sequences are LNHNV and YYDKDF (reference sequence). The length of the CDR3 is 14 residues. The ends were cut back, 0 bases at V and 6 bases at J, with 11 bases in the middle.

The chain is built from TRBV7-2 and TRBJ1-2; TRBD1 aligns across 10 bases. Germline V gives CDR1 SGHTA, CDR2 FQGNSA. J was trimmed by 3 bases and V by 5 bases; bases with no gene match: 6. CDR3 size: 15 residues. In DNA form, the CDR3 reads TGTGCCAGCAGCCTCGCCGGGACAGGGGACTATGGCTACACCTTC. Translated, it gives CASSLAGTGDYGYTF.

This clonotype was picked up a small number of times. V and J are TRBV14 and TRBJ2-7; 10 positions agree with TRBD2. Trimming cost V 1 base and J 4 bases; bases outside gene matches: 7. There are 16 residues in the CDR3. Germline CDR1 and CDR2: SGHDN and FVKESK. CDR3 sequence: CASSQVGLAGVYEQYF. DNA of the CDR3: TGTGCCAGCAGCCAAGTGGGGCTAGCGGGAGTTTACGAGCAGTACTTC.

This clonotype was recorded a few times. The genes are TRBV30 and TRBJ2-2, with 13 bases fitting TRBD2. Germline trimming cut 3 bases from V and 4 bases from J; bases unmatched to any gene: 5. CDR1 and CDR2 from the germline V gene are GTSNPN and SVGIG (reference sequence). The CDR3 length is 16 residues. DNA of the CDR3: TGTGCCTGGAGCCACGGACTAGCGGGAGCCACCGGGGAGCTGTTTTTT. This codes for CAWSHGLAGATGELFF.

There are many counts of this clonotype. The chain joins TRBV4-2 to TRBJ2-3; TRBD2 might be the D (5 bases). The CDR3 totals 16 residues. Germline V lookup: CDR1 LGHNA, CDR2 YNFKEQ. V lost 4 bases and J 4 bases, leaving 18 bases between the germline ends. CDR3 region: CASSPPSGPEADTQYF. For the CDR3, the DNA is TGTGCCAGCAGCCCCCCGTCCGGACCGGAGGCAGATACGCAGTATTTT.

This clonotype was counted many times. V gene TRBV2 combines with J gene TRBJ2-1; D possibly uses TRBD1 or TRBD2 (5 bases each). With 6 bases removed from V and 3 bases from J, the gap between germline ends came to 12 bases. The CDR3 is made up of 14 amino acids. Germline CDR1 and CDR2: SNHLY and FYNNEI. The CDR3 loop is CASREEDSYNEQFF. The CDR3 bases are TGTGCCAGCAGGGAGGAAGACAGCTACAATGAGCAGTTCTTC. The full variable domain, with the rest looked up from reference TRBV2 and TRBJ2-1, is EPEVTQTPSHQVTQMGQEVILRCVPISNHLYFYWYRQILGQKVEFLVSFYNNEISEKSEIFDDQFSVERPDGSNFTLKIRSTKLEDSAMYFCASREEDSYNEQFFGPGTRLTVL.

At least ten counts were recorded for this clonotype. CDR3 DNA sequence: TGTGCCAGCAGTGCGGGACTAGCCATCACAGATACGCAGTATTTT. Encoded protein: CASSAGLAITDTQYF. V and J are TRBV6-1 and TRBJ2-3; 9 bases are a match to TRBD2. Germline values: CDR1 MNHNS, CDR2 SASEGT. CDR3 length equals 15 residues. Trimming at V came to 4 bases and at J to 2 bases, leaving 4 bases not matched to a gene.

This clonotype was detected many times. The CDR3 sequence is CASSLGTTQETQYF. CDR3 DNA: TGTGCCAGCAGCCTTGGGACTACGCAAGAGACCCAGTACTTC. The rearrangement uses TRBV4-2 and TRBJ2-5; 7 bases agree with TRBD2. Trimming cost V 4 bases and J 2 bases; bases outside gene matches: 4. The CDR3 consists of 14 residues. The germline gives CDR1 LGHNA, CDR2 YNFKEQ.

This clonotype was picked up a small number of times. The chain joins TRBV20-1 to TRBJ2-3, with 10 bases aligning to TRBD2. With 5 bases clipped from V and 1 base from J, the junction kept 3 bases outside the gene matches. The germline V gene encodes CDR1 DFQATT and CDR2 SNEGSKA (reference sequence). The length of the CDR3 is 14 residues. The CDR3 region has the DNA TGCAGTGCTGCCGGGACTAGCGGCACAGATACGCAGTATTTT. Protein: CSAAGTSGTDTQYF.

This clonotype was detected ten times or more. The chain is built from TRBV5-1 and TRBJ2-7; D perhaps matches TRBD1 (6 bases). This CDR3 region has 13 residues. The V end was cut by 4 bases, the J end by 4 bases, with 12 bases between. The germline V gene encodes CDR1 SGHRS and CDR2 YFSETQ. The CDR3 bases are TGCGCCAGCAGCCCTAGGACAGCGTACGAGCAGTACTTC. Translating it yields CASSPRTAYEQYF.

The chain carries TRBV12-3 or TRBV12-4 and TRBJ2-7; 8 bases align to TRBD2. The CDR3 runs 14 residues. V was pared by 6 bases and J by 0 bases, with 4 bases of the junction left unmatched. The CDR3 DNA follows: TGTGCCAGCAGCCCGGGGGGGACCTCCTACGAGCAGTACTTC. Residues: CASSPGGTSYEQYF.

This clonotype appeared a few times. This chain links TRBV5-1 with TRBJ2-2, with D tentatively TRBD1 or TRBD2 (5 bases each). This CDR3 contains 16 residues. Germline V gene sequence: CDR1 SGHRS, CDR2 YFSETQ. V lost 0 bases, J lost 5 bases, and 14 bases lay in between. The CDR3, as DNA: TGCGCCAGCAGCTTGGCCGGGACGCCGAGTACCGGGGAGCTGTTTTTT. Residues: CASSLAGTPSTGELFF.

This clonotype was detected many times. CDR3 in amino acids: CASSLGLAGGGSYNEQFF. The DNA of the CDR3 is TGTGCCAGCAGTTTGGGACTAGCGGGAGGTGGTTCCTACAATGAGCAGTTCTTC. The chain has TRBV28 and TRBJ2-1; the match to TRBD2 covers 15 bases. The CDR3 length is 18 residues. Germline loops: CDR1 MDHEN, CDR2 SYDVKM. Losses at the gene ends were 3 bases for V and 1 base for J; bases not matched to a gene: 4.

This clonotype was seen a few times. Written as DNA, the CDR3 is TGCAGTGCTAGTTCGGGCAGGATCATGAACACTGAAGCTTTCTTT. This codes for CSASSGRIMNTEAFF. This chain uses TRBV20-1 with TRBJ1-1; D uncertain. The CDR3 runs to 15 residues. Looked up from germline, CDR1 is DFQATT and CDR2 is SNEGSKA (reference sequence). The V and J ends lost 3 bases and 0 bases respectively, with 14 bases between them.

The chain recombines TRBV5-1 with TRBJ2-5; a possible D gene is TRBD2 (6 bases). CDR1 is SGHRS, CDR2 YFSETQ, per germline. The CDR3 has 14 amino acids. Trimming left V 4 bases short and J 5 bases short, with 15 bases between. The CDR3 sequence: CASSTGTEPETQYF. The CDR3 DNA sequence: TGCGCCAGCAGCACCGGGACTGAGCCGGAGACCCAGTACTTC.

The gene calls are TRBV29-1 and TRBJ2-7; TRBD1 aligns across 7 bases. The CDR3 length is 14 residues. With V trimmed by 5 bases and J by 3 bases, 10 bases remained unmatched. Per the germline V gene, CDR1 is SQVTM and CDR2 is ANQGSEA. CDR3 bases: TGCAGCGTTTTGAAAAGGGACAGTCTCTACGAGCAGTACTTC. It encodes CSVLKRDSLYEQYF.